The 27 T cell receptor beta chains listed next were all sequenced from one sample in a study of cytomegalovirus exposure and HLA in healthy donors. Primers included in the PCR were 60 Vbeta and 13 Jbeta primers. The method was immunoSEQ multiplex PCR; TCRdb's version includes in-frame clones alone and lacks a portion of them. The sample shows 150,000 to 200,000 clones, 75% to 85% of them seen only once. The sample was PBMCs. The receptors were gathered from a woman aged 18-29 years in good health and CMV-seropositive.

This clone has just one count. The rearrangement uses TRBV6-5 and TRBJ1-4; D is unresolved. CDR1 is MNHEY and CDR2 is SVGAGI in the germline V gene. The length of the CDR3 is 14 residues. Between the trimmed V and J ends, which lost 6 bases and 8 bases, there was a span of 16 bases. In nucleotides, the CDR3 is TGTGCCAGCAGGACTCCTCGGCCGGGGGAAAAACTGTTTTTT. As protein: CASRTPRPGEKLFF.

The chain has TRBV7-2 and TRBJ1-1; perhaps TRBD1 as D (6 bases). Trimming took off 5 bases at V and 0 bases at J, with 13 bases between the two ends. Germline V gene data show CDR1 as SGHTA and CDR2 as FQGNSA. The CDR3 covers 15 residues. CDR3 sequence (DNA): TGTGCCAGCAGCAAACAGGGCTATTTGAACACTGAAGCTTTCTTT. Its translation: CASSKQGYLNTEAFF.

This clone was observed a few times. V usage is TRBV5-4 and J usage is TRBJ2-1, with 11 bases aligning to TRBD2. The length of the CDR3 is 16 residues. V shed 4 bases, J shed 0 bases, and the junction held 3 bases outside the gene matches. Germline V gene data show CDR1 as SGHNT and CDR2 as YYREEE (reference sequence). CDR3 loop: CASSQLAGDSYNEQFF. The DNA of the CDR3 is TGTGCCAGCAGCCAACTAGCGGGGGACTCCTACAATGAGCAGTTCTTC.

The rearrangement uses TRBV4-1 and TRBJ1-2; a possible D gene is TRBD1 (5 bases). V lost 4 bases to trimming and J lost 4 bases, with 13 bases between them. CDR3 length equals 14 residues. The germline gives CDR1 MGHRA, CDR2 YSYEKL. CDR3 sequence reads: CASSPQGGRYGYTF. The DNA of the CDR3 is TGCGCCAGCAGCCCCCAGGGAGGTCGCTATGGCTACACCTTC.

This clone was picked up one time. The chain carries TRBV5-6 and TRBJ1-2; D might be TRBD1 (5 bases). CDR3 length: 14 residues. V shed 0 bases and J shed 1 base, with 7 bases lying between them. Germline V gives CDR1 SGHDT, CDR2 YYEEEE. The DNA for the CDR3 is TGTGCCAGCAGCTTGGACAGGAATAACTATGGCTACACCTTC. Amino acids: CASSLDRNNYGYTF.

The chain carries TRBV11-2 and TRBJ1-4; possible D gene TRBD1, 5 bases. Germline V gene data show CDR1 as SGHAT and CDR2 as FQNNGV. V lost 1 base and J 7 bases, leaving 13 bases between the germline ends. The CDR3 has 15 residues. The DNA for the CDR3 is TGTGCCAGCAGCTTAGCCCGGGGGATAGCTGAAAAACTGTTTTTT. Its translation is CASSLARGIAEKLFF.

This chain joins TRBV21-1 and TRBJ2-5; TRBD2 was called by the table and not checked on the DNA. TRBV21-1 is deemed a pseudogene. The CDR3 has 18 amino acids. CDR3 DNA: TGTGCCAGCAGCGCCCGGACTAGCGGGGGGGCTATCGAGGAGACCCAGTACTTC. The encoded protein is CASSARTSGGAIEETQYF.

The CDR3 region is CASSQDGRVYGYTF. DNA of the CDR3: TGTGCCAGCAGCCAAGACGGCAGGGTCTATGGCTACACCTTC. This chain connects TRBV14 to TRBJ1-2, with a weak D call TRBD1 (5 bases). Germline V gene lookup returns CDR1 SGHDN and CDR2 FVKESK. The ends were cut back, 0 bases at V and 4 bases at J, with 9 bases in the middle. This CDR3 comprises 14 residues.

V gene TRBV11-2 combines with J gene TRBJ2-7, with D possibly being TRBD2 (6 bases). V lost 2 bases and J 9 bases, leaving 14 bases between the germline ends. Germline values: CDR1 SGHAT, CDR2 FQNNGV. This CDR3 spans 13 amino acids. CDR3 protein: CASSLQGGAAQYF. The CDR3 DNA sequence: TGTGCCAGCAGCTTACAGGGAGGTGCGGCGCAGTACTTC.

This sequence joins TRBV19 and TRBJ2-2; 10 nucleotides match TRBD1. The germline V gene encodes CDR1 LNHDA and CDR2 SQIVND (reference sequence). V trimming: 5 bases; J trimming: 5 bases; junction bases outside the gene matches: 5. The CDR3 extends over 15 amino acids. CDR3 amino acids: CASSLPGQGTGELFF. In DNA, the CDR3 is TGTGCCAGTAGTCTCCCGGGACAGGGGACCGGGGAGCTGTTTTTT.

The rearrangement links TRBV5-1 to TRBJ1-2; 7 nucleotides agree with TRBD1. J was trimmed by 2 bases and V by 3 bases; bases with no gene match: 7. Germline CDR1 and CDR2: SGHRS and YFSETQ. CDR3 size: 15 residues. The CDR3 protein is CASSSSKTGNYGYTF. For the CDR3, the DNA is TGCGCCAGCAGCTCCTCAAAGACAGGGAACTATGGCTACACCTTC.

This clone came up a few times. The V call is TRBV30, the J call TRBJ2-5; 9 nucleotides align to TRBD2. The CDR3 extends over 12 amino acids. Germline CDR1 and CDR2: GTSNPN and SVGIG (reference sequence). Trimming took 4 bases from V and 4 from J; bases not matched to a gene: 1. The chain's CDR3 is CAWNSGGETQYF. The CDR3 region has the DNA TGTGCCTGGAATAGCGGGGGAGAGACCCAGTACTTC. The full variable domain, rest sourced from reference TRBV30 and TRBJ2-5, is SQTIHQWPATLVQPVGSPLSLECTVEGTSNPNLYWYRQAAGRGLQLLFYSVGIGQISSEVPQNLSASRPQDRQFILSSKKLLLSDSGFYLCAWNSGGETQYFGPGTRLLVL.

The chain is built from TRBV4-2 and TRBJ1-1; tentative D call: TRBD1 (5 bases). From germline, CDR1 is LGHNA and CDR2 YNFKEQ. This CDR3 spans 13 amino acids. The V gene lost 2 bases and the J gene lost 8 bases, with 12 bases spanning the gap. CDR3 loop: CASSQNGGAEAFF. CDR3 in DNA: TGTGCCAGCAGCCAAAACGGGGGAGCAGAAGCTTTCTTT.

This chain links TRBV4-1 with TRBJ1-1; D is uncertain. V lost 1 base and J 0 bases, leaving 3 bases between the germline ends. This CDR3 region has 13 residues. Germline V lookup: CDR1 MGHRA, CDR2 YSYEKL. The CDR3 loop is CASSQAMNTEAFF. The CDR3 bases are TGCGCCAGCAGCCAAGCAATGAACACTGAAGCTTTCTTT.

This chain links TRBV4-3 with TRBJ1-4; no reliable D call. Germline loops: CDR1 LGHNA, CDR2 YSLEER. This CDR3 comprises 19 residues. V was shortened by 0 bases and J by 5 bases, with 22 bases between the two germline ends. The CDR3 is CASSQDPGGGVGENEKLFF. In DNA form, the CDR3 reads TGCGCCAGCAGCCAAGATCCGGGAGGAGGAGTCGGGGAAAATGAAAAACTGTTTTTT.

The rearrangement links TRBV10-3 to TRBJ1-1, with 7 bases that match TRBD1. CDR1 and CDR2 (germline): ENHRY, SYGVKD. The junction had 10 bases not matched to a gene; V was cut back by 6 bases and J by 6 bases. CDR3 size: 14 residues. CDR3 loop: CAIRPTGERSEAFF. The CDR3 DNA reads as TGTGCCATCAGGCCAACAGGGGAGAGGTCTGAAGCTTTCTTT.

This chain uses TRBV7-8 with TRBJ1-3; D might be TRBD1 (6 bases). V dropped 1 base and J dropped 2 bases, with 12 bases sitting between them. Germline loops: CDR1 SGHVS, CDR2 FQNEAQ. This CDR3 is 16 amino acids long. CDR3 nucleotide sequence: TGTGCCAGCAGCTTAGTACAACAGGGCCCTGGAAACACCATATATTTT. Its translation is CASSLVQQGPGNTIYF.

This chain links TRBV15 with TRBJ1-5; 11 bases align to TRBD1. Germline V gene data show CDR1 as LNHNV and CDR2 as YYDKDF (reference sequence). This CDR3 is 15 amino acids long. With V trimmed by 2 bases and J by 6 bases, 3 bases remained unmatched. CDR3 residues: CATSRSGTGGQPQHF. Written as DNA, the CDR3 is TGTGCCACCAGCAGATCCGGGACAGGGGGTCAGCCCCAGCATTTT. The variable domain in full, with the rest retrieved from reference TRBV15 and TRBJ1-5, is DAMVIQNPRYQVTQFGKPVTLSCSQTLNHNVMYWYQQKSSQAPKLLFHYYDKDFNNEADTPDNFQSRRPNTSFCFLDIRSPGLGDTAMYLCATSRSGTGGQPQHFGDGTRLSIL.

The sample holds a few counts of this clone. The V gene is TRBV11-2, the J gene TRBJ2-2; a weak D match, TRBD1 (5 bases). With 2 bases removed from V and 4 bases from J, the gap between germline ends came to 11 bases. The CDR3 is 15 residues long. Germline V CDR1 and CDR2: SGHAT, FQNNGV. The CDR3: CASSLLRGSTGELFF. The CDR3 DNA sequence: TGTGCCAGCAGCTTATTAAGGGGAAGCACCGGGGAGCTGTTTTTT.

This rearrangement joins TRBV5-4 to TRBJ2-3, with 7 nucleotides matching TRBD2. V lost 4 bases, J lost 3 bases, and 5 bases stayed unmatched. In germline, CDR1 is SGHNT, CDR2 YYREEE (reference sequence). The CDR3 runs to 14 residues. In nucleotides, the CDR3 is TGTGCCAGCAGCCGCCCGGGACTAACAGATACGCAGTATTTT. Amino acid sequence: CASSRPGLTDTQYF.

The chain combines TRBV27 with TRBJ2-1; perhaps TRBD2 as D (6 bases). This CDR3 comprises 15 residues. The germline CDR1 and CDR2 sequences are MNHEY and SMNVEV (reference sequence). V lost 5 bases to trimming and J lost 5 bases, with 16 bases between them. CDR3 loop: CASSPDISGHNEQFF. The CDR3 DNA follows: TGTGCCAGCAGTCCCGATATAAGCGGGCACAATGAGCAGTTCTTC.

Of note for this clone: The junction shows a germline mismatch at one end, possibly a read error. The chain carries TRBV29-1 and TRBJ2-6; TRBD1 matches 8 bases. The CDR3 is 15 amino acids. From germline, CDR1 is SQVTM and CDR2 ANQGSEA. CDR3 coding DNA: TGCAGCGCCCGATCCCAGGGGGCTGGGGCCAACGGCCTGACTTTC. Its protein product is CSARSQGAGANGLTF.

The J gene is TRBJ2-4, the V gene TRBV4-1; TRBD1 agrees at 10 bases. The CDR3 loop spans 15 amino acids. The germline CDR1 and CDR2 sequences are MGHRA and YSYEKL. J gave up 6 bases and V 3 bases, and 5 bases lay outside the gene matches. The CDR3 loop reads CASSQDDRGPNIQYF. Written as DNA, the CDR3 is TGCGCCAGCAGCCAGGACGACAGGGGGCCAAACATTCAGTACTTC.

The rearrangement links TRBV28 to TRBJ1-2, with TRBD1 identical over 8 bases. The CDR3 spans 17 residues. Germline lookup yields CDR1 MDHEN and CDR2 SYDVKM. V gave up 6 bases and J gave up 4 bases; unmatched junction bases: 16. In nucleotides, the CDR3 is TGTGCCAGCAGCCTACAAGAAGGCGCAGGGGGCCTCTATGGCTACACCTTC. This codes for CASSLQEGAGGLYGYTF.

The CDR3 spells CASSLPIQGYGYTF. The CDR3 DNA reads TGTGCCAGCAGCTTACCTATCCAGGGCTATGGCTACACCTTC. The V and J genes are TRBV7-2 and TRBJ1-2; a possible D gene is TRBD1 (5 bases). Per the germline V gene, CDR1 is SGHTA and CDR2 is FQGNSA. V lost 2 bases to trimming and J lost 4 bases, with 11 bases between them. CDR3 length: 14 residues.

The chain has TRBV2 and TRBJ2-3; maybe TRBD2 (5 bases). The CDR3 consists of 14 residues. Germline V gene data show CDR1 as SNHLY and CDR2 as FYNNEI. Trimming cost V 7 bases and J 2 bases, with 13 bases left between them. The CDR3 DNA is TGTGCCAGCAAACCCCGGGGTTACACAGATACGCAGTATTTT. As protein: CASKPRGYTDTQYF.

This CDR3 is CASSASGYTDTQYF. CDR3 nucleotides: TGTGCCAGCAGTGCAAGCGGGTACACAGATACGCAGTATTTT. This chain connects TRBV9 to TRBJ2-3, with a weak D call TRBD2 (6 bases). The CDR3 loop spans 14 amino acids. In germline, CDR1 is SGDLS, CDR2 YYNGEE. The V gene lost 5 bases and the J gene lost 2 bases, with 12 bases spanning the gap. The entire variable domain, with the rest obtained from reference TRBV9 and TRBJ2-3, is as follows: DSGVTQTPKHLITATGQRVTLRCSPRSGDLSVYWYQQSLDQGLQFLIQYYNGEERAKGNILERFSAQQFPDLHSELNLSSLELGDSALYFCASSASGYTDTQYFGPGTRLTVL.